This T cell receptor (beta chain) was retrieved from a study of blood T cell repertoires in COVID-19. Libraries were prepared by immunoSEQ multiplex PCR; TCRdb keeps only in-frame clonotypes and omits some of them. The table includes some 410,000 clones, around 87% detected once. From germline, CDR1 is LNHDA and CDR2 SQIVND (reference sequence). The CDR3 sequence is 15 residues long. With 4 bases clipped from V and 1 base from J, the junction kept 6 bases outside the gene matches. Sequences were obtained from PBMCs or T cells enriched from blood (not recorded which). This receptor was identified in a woman under 40 with acute COVID-19. This rearrangement joins TRBV19 to TRBJ1-1; 7 nucleotides line up with TRBD1. The CDR3 sequence: CASSTGTGANTEAFF. CDR3 bases: TGTGCCAGTAGTACGGGAACAGGGGCGAACACTGAAGCTTTCTTT.